Listed below are T cell receptor beta chains from one sample, sequenced in a study of T cell responses to AZD1222 COVID-19 vaccine. Sequencing used immunoSEQ multiplex PCR; TCRdb keeps in-frame clones, though not all of them. The sample has 140,000 or so clones, 80% to 95% seen once; the top ten hold over 1.5%. The sequenced sample was peripheral blood, obtained on day 0 of AZD1222 vaccination. Every receptor here comes from an adult in good health. CDR3s include the opening cysteine and the closing phenylalanine or tryptophan. The D gene is left open where the match is weak. The size of a clone is reported for some rows only, either as once, few or many, or as a class for expanded clones.

TRBV9	-	-	TRBJ1-1	TGTGCCAGCAGCGCGGACAGATCGAACACTGAAGCTTTCTTT	CASSADRSNTEAFF
TRBV7-9	-	TRBD1	TRBJ2-4	TGTGCCAGCAGCCCCCTTCCCAACAGGGGGATTCAGTACTTC	CASSPLPNRGIQYF
TRBV6-5	-	TRBD1	TRBJ1-1	TGTGCCAGCAGTTACCCAGGGGACAGGGGGGGGACTGAAGCTTTCTTT	CASSYPGDRGGTEAFF
TRBV7-9	once	-	TRBJ1-1	TGTGCCAGCACCACCAGAGGGGACGGTGAGAACACTGAAGCTTTCTTT	CASTTRGDGENTEAFF
TRBV19	-	-	TRBJ2-5	TGTGCCAGTAGTCTGAGGGGGTTCCAAGAGACCCAGTACTTC	CASSLRGFQETQYF
TRBV7-9	-	TRBD1	TRBJ1-4	TGTGCCAGCAGCTCGGACAGGTGGGGTGAAAAACTGTTTTTT	CASSSDRWGEKLFF
TRBV20-1	few	-	TRBJ2-7	TGCAGTGCCCGGGGTATCGGCGAGCAGTACTTC	CSARGIGEQYF
TRBV5-1	-	-	TRBJ2-7	TGCGCCAGCAGCTTGAAAGACTACGAGCAGTACTTC	CASSLKDYEQYF
TRBV29-1	-	TRBD2	TRBJ2-3	TGCAGCGTTGAATCTAGCGGGAGGACAGATACGCAGTATTTT	CSVESSGRTDTQYF
TRBV5-1	-	-	TRBJ1-2	TGCGCCAGCAGAACCGACTTCAGGGGAAACTATGGCTACACCTTC	CASRTDFRGNYGYTF
TRBV28	-	TRBD2	TRBJ2-1	TGTGCCAGCCGTTCGGGACTAGCGGGAGTCGATGAGCAGTTCTTC	CASRSGLAGVDEQFF
TRBV7-9	-	TRBD2	TRBJ2-7	TGTGCCAGCAGCTTAGTAGCGGGAGCCGAGCAGTACTTC	CASSLVAGAEQYF
TRBV5-1	-	TRBD2	TRBJ2-3	TGCGCCAGCAGCCCGGGACTAGCGGGAGTCTTCACAGATACGCAGTATTTT	CASSPGLAGVFTDTQYF
TRBV5-1	-	-	TRBJ1-5	TGCGCCAGCAGCCCCGGACAGCTTAGCAATCAGCCCCAGCATTTT	CASSPGQLSNQPQHF
TRBV7-3	-	TRBD2	TRBJ2-3	TGTGCCAGCAGCCCCGGGACTAGAAAAACAGATACGCAGTATTTT	CASSPGTRKTDTQYF
TRBV9	once	-	TRBJ2-7	TGTGTGCGATACGCCTACGAGCAGTACTTC	CVRYAYEQYF
TRBV11-1	-	-	TRBJ2-1	TGTGCCAGCAGCTTTTTGGGCTCCCTCTACAATGAGCAGTTCTTC	CASSFLGSLYNEQFF
TRBV12-3/TRBV12-4	-	-	TRBJ1-4	TGTGCCAGCAGTTTAGGGCAGGCCGAAAAACTGTTTTTT	CASSLGQAEKLFF
TRBV3-1/TRBV3-2	-	-	TRBJ2-1	TGTGCCAGCAGCCATCCCACGTCGACTAGCTCCTACAATGAGCAGTTCTTC	CASSHPTSTSSYNEQFF
TRBV6-5	-	TRBD2	TRBJ2-2	TGTGCCAGCAGTTACATCGCTAGCGGATACACCGGGGAGCTGTTTTTT	CASSYIASGYTGELFF
TRBV7-3	-	TRBD1	TRBJ2-4	TGTGCCAGCAGCCCGACAGGGGCTCAAAACATTCAGTACTTC	CASSPTGAQNIQYF